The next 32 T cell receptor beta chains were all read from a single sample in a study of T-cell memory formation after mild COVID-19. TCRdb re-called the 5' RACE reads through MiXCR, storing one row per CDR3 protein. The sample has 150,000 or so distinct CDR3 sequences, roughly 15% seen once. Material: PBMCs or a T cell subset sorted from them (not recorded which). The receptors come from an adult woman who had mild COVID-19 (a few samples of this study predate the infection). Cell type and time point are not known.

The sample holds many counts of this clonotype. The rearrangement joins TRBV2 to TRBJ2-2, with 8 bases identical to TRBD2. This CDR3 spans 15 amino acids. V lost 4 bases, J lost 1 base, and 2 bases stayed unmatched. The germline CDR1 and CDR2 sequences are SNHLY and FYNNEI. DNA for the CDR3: TGTGCCAGCAGTGGGCTAGCGGGGAACACCGGGGAGCTGTTTTTT. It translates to CASSGLAGNTGELFF.

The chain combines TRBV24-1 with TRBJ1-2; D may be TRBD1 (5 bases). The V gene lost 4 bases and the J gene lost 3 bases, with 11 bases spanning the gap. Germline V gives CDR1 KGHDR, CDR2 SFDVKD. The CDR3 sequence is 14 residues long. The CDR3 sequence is CATSETGTYYGYTF. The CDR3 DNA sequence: TGTGCCACCAGTGAAACCGGGACGTACTATGGCTACACCTTC.

The CDR3 sequence is CASSAHETGYEQYF. CDR3 bases: TGTGCCAGCAGCGCTCACGAAACGGGCTACGAGCAGTACTTC. J is TRBJ2-7 and V is TRBV9; D gene ambiguous. This CDR3 has 14 residues. Deletions cut 3 bases from V and 3 bases from J, with 13 bases between. Germline loops: CDR1 SGDLS, CDR2 YYNGEE.

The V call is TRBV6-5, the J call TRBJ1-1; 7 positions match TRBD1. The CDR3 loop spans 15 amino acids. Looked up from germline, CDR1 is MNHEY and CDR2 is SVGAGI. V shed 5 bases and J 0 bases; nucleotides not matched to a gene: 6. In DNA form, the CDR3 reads TGTGCCAGCAGTAGAACGGGACAGATGAACACTGAAGCTTTCTTT. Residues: CASSRTGQMNTEAFF.

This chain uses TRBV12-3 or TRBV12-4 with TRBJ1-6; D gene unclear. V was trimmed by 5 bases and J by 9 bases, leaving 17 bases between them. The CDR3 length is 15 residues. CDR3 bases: TGTGCCAGCAGTCCCAGCCCCGGTCGGAGTTCACCCCTCCACTTT. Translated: CASSPSPGRSSPLHF.

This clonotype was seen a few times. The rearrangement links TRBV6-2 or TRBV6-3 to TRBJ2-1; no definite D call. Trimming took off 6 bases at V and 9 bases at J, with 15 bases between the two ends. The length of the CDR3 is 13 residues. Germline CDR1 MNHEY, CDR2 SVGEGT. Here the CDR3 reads CASRPAWAVEQFF. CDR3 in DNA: TGTGCCAGCAGACCGGCCTGGGCGGTTGAGCAGTTCTTC.

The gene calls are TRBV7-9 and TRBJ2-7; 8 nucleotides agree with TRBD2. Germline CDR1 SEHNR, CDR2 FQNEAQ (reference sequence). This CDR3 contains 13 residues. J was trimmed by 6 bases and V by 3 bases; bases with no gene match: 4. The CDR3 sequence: CASSFAGTSEQYF. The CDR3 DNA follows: TGTGCCAGCAGCTTTGCCGGGACTAGCGAGCAGTACTTC.

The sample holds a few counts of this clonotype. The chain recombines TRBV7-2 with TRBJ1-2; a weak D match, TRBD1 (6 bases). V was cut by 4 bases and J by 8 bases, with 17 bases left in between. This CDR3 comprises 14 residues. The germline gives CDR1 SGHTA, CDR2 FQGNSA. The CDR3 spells CASSSRVTGVGYTF. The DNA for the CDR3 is TGTGCCAGCAGCTCTCGTGTGACAGGAGTAGGCTACACCTTC.

CDR3 DNA sequence: TGTGCCAGCAGTGAGAGGGGATTGTTGGATACGCAGTATTTT. Residues: CASSERGLLDTQYF. The chain carries TRBV2 and TRBJ2-3, with D perhaps TRBD1 or TRBD2 (5 bases each). CDR1 is SNHLY and CDR2 is FYNNEI in the germline V gene. This CDR3 is 14 amino acids long. V lost 3 bases to trimming and J lost 6 bases, with 13 bases between them.

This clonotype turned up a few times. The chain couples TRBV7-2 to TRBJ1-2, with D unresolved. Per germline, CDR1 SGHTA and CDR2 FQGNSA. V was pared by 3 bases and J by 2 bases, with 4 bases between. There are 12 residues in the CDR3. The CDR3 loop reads CASSFGNYGYTF. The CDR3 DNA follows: TGTGCCAGCAGCTTCGGAAACTATGGCTACACCTTC.

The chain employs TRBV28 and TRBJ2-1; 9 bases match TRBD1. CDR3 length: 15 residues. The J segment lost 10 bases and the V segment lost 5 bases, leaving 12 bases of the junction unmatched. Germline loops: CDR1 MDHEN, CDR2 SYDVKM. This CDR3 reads CASSSDRDRDLEQFF. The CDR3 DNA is TGTGCCAGCAGTAGCGACCGGGACAGGGATCTCGAGCAGTTCTTC.

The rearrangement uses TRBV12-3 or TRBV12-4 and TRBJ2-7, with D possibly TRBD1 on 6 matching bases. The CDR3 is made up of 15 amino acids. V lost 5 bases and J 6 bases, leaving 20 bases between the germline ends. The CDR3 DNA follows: TGTGCCAGCAGTCCCGGGACATCCCACCCGGCCGAGCAGTACTTC. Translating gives CASSPGTSHPAEQYF.

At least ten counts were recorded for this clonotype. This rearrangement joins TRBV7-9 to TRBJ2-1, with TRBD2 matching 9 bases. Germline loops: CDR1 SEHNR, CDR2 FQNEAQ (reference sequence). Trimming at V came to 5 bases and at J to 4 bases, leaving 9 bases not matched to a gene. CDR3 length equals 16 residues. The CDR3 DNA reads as TGTGCCAGCAGCCCATGGCGGGAGGGCCGGTACAATGAGCAGTTCTTC. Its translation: CASSPWREGRYNEQFF.

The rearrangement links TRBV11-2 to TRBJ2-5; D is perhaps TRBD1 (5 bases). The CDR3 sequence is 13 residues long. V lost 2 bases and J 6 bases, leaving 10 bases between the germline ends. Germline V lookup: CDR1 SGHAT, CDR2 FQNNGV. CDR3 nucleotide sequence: TGTGCCAGCAGCTTATTGGGGCAAAAGACCCAGTACTTC. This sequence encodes CASSLLGQKTQYF.

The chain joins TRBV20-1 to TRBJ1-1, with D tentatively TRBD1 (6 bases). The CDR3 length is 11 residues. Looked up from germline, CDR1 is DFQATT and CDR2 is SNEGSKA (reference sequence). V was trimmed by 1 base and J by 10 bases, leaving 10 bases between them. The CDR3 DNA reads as TGCAGTGCTAGAGGTGGGGGGCCAGCTTTCTTT. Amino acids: CSARGGGPAFF.

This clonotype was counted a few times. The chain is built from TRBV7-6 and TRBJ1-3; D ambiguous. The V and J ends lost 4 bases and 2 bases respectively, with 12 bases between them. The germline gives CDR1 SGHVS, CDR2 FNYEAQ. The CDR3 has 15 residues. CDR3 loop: CASSSPWQTGNTIYF. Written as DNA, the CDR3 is TGTGCCAGCAGCTCCCCTTGGCAGACTGGAAACACCATATATTTT.

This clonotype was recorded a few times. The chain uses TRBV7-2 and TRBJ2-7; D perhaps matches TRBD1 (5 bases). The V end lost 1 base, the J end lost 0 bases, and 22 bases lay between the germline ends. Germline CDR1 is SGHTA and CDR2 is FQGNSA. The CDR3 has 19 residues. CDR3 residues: CASSLEGRGQWPYSYEQYF. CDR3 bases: TGTGCCAGCAGCTTAGAGGGAAGAGGACAATGGCCCTACTCCTACGAGCAGTACTTC.

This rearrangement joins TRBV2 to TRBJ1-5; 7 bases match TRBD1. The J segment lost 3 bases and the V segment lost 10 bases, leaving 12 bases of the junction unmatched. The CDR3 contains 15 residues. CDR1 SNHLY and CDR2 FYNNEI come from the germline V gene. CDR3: CATKLGTDINQPQHF. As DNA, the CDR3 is TGTGCCACGAAATTGGGGACAGATATCAATCAGCCCCAGCATTTT.

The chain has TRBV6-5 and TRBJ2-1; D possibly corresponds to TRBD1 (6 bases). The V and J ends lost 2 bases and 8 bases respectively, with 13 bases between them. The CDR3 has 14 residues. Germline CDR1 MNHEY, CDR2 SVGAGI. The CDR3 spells CASSYTDSTDEQFF. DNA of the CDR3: TGTGCCAGCAGTTACACGGACAGTACTGATGAGCAGTTCTTC.

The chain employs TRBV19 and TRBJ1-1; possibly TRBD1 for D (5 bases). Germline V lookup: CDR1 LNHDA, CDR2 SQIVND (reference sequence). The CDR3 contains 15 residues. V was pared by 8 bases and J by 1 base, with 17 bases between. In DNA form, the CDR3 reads TGTGCCAGTTCGGGGGACCTAGGAGGGAACACTGAAGCTTTCTTT. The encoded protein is CASSGDLGGNTEAFF.

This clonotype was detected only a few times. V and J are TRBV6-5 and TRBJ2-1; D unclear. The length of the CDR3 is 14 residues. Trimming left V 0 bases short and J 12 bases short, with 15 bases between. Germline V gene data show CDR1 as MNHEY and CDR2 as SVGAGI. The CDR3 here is CASSYSNGVGGQFF. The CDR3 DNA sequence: TGTGCCAGCAGTTACTCGAACGGAGTGGGTGGGCAGTTCTTC.

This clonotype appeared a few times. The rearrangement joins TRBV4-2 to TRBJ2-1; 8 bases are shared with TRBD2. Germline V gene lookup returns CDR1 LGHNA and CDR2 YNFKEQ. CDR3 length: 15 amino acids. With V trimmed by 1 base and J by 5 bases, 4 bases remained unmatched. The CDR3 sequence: CASSQGLAFDNEQFF. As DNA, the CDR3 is TGTGCCAGCAGCCAAGGACTAGCGTTTGACAATGAGCAGTTCTTC.

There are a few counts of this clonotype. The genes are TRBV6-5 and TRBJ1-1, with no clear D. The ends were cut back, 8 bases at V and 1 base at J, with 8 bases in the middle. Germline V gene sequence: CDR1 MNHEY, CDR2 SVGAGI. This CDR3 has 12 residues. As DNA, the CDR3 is TGTGCCAGCTTTCCCGGGAACACTGAAGCTTTCTTT. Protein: CASFPGNTEAFF.

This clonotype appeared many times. The CDR3 spells CASSQIPGTVNTGELFF. Written as DNA, the CDR3 is TGCGCCAGCAGCCAAATACCTGGGACGGTCAACACCGGGGAGCTGTTTTTT. V and J are TRBV4-3 and TRBJ2-2; D tentatively reads TRBD1 or TRBD2 (5 bases each). V shed 2 bases and J shed 2 bases, with 15 bases lying between them. The CDR3 is 17 residues long. Germline V gives CDR1 LGHNA, CDR2 YSLEER.

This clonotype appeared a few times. The chain's CDR3 is CASSLDLSWTDTQYF. In DNA, the CDR3 is TGCGCCAGCAGCCTAGATCTTTCCTGGACGGATACGCAGTATTTT. The chain employs TRBV5-1 and TRBJ2-3; no clear D. The germline V and J ends were trimmed by 4 bases and 6 bases, with 18 bases remaining between them. The germline V gene has CDR1 SGHRS and CDR2 YFSETQ. The length of the CDR3 is 15 residues. Combining the CDR3 with reference TRBV5-1 and TRBJ2-3 gives the whole variable domain KAGVTQTPRYLIKTRGQQVTLSCSPISGHRSVSWYQQTPGQGLQFLFEYFSETQRNKGNFPGRFSGRQFSNSRSEMNVSTLELGDSALYLCASSLDLSWTDTQYFGPGTRLTVL.

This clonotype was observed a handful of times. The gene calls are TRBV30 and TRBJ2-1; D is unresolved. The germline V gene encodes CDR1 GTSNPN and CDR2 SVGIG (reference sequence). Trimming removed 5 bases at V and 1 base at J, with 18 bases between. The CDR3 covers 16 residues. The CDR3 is CAWSIKGQGSYNEQFF. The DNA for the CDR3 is TGTGCCTGGTCAATAAAAGGGCAAGGGTCCTACAATGAGCAGTTCTTC.

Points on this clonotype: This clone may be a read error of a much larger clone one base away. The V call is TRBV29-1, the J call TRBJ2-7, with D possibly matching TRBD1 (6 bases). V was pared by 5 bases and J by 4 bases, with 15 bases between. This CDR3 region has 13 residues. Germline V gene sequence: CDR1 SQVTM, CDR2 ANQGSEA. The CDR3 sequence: CSVIVAQGYEQYF. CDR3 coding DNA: TGCAGCGTTATAGTGGCCCAGGGGTACGAGCAGTACTTC.

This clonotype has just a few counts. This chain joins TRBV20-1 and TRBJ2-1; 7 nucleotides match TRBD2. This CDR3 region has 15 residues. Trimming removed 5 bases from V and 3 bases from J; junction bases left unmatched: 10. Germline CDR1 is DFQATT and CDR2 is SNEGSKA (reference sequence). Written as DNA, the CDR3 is TGCAGTGCTGACACCCTGGCTAGCGGCTACAATGAGCAGTTCTTC. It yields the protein CSADTLASGYNEQFF.

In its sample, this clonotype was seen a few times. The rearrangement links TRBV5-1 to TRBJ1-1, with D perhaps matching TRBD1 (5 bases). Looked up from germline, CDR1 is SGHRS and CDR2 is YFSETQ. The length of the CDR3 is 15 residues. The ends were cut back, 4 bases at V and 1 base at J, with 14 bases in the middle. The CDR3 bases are TGCGCCAGCAGCGGGAGGGACGCATGGAACACTGAAGCTTTCTTT. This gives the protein CASSGRDAWNTEAFF.

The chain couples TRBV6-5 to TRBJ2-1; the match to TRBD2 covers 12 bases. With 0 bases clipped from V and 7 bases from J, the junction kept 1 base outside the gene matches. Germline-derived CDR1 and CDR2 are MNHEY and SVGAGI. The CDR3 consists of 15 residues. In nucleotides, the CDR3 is TGTGCCAGCAGTTACTCAACTAGCGGGAGGAATGAGCAGTTCTTC. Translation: CASSYSTSGRNEQFF.

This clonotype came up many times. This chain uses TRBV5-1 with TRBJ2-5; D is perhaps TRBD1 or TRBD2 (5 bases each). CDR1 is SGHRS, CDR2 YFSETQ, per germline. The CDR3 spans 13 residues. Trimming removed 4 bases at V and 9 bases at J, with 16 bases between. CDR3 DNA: TGCGCCAGCAGCGAGGGACGGCCCATGGCCCAGTACTTC. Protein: CASSEGRPMAQYF.

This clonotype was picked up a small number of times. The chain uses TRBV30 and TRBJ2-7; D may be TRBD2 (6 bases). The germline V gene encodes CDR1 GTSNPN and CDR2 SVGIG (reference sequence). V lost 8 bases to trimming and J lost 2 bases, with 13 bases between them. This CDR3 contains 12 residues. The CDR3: CARDSGPYEQYF. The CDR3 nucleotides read TGTGCCCGAGATAGCGGACCCTACGAGCAGTACTTC.